This TCR beta chain was sequenced for a study of cytomegalovirus exposure and HLA in healthy donors. Overall study context: An earlier analysis found 117 million unique TCR beta sequences from about 190 million T cells. Study-wide findings and caveats: Analyses of presence and absence presupposed an approximately uniform sequencing depth across donors. It is likely that the observed cluster of highly shared sequence variants was a sequencing artifact. Listed as cytomegalovirus-associated were over 150 TCR beta chains.

PCR involved 60 Vbeta and 13 Jbeta primers. The table came from immunoSEQ multiplex PCR; TCRdb's copy has only in-frame clones and leaves some out. The table shows over 130,000 clones, with around 66% occurring only once. In the case of this clone: Its antigen is unidentified.

This CDR3 comprises 15 residues. Germline V gives CDR1 MNHEY, CDR2 SVGAGI. After removal of 6 bases from V and 4 bases from J, the junction contained 9 bases not matched to a gene. This receptor was taken from an older woman in good health and CMV-seronegative. Source material: PBMCs. The chain recombines TRBV6-5 with TRBJ1-2; 9 bases are shared with TRBD1. The CDR3 protein is CASRRGTGTAYGYTF. For the CDR3, the DNA is TGTGCCAGCAGGAGGGGGACAGGGACAGCCTATGGCTACACCTTC.